This TCR beta chain is from a study of OX40 agonist ivuxolimab in advanced cancers. Whole-study findings and limits: On average, a greater number of expanded clones characterised CD8+ T cells relative to CD4+. Clones of CD4+ and CD8+ blood T cells grew by week 6 at doses of 0.1 to 3.0 mg/kg. Some nonresponders additionally presented with little normalized T-cell clonal expansion. The antigen specificity of the peripheral T cells (those that were expanded) was not determined.

Clones were sequenced by immunoSEQ multiplex PCR, and TCRdb holds only the in-frame ones, with some missing. The repertoire holds roughly 41,000 clones, with around nine tenths as singletons. CDR1 and CDR2 (germline): MNHEY, SVGAGI. This CDR3 has 14 amino acids. With V trimmed by 2 bases and J by 6 bases, 1 base remained unmatched. As to this clone: No antigen is known for it.

V is TRBV6-5 and J is TRBJ1-6; 7 bases fit TRBD1. Sample: CD4+ or CD8+ T cells sorted from blood, taken in a trial of the OX40 agonist ivuxolimab. This receptor was identified in an adult with an advanced solid tumor such as melanoma, head and neck, liver or kidney cancer. The CDR3: CASSYAGGNSPLHF. The CDR3 DNA follows: TGTGCCAGCAGTTACGCAGGGGGTAATTCACCCCTCCACTTT.